Shown below are 29 T cell receptor beta chains from a single sample sequenced in a study of immune characterization of retroperitoneal liposarcoma. TCRdb ran MiXCR on the PCR reads and lists one entry per CDR3 protein. In the table there are roughly 9,800 distinct CDR3 sequences, approximately 24% of which are singletons. Sequencing used blood. The source is a male donor with retroperitoneal liposarcoma.

This rearrangement joins TRBV12-3 or TRBV12-4 to TRBJ2-1, with D possibly matching TRBD2 (5 bases). This CDR3 region has 15 residues. Trimming shortened V by 5 bases and J by 0 bases, and 11 bases separated the two germline ends. DNA for the CDR3: TGTGCCAGCAGTGTCGGGGTTACCTCCTACAATGAGCAGTTCTTC. Protein product: CASSVGVTSYNEQFF.

This rearrangement joins TRBV6-1 to TRBJ1-5; D is ambiguous. The CDR3 covers 14 residues. The ends were cut back, 7 bases at V and 7 bases at J, with 17 bases in the middle. Germline loops: CDR1 MNHNS, CDR2 SASEGT. CDR3 sequence reads: CASKGTRAEQPQHF. CDR3 coding DNA: TGTGCCAGCAAGGGCACGAGGGCCGAACAGCCCCAGCATTTT.

This clonotype was picked up a small number of times. The rearrangement uses TRBV7-2 and TRBJ2-1; a weak D match, TRBD1 (6 bases). Germline CDR1 is SGHTA and CDR2 is FQGNSA. V lost 3 bases to trimming and J lost 9 bases, with 12 bases between them. This CDR3 comprises 13 residues. The CDR3 DNA reads as TGTGCCAGCAGCTTTGGGGGCCTTGCTGAGCAGTTCTTC. This translates into CASSFGGLAEQFF.

This clonotype is labeled as medium-sized. This chain uses TRBV6-1 with TRBJ2-3, with 10 bases lining up with TRBD2. Looked up from germline, CDR1 is MNHNS and CDR2 is SASEGT. This CDR3 comprises 15 residues. The ends lost 8 bases at V and 4 bases at J; junction bases unmatched: 9. The CDR3 DNA reads TGTGCCAGCGAACTTAGCGGGGGGATTTCAGATACGCAGTATTTT. Its translation is CASELSGGISDTQYF.

By sample fraction, this clonotype is medium-sized. CDR3 bases: TGTGCCAGCAGCTTAGAGGCAGGGGGTAAGGCGGGGGAGCAGTTCTTC. This gives the protein CASSLEAGGKAGEQFF. The chain couples TRBV11-3 to TRBJ2-1, with TRBD1 as a possible D gene (7 bases). The length of the CDR3 is 16 residues. The germline CDR1 and CDR2 sequences are SGHNT and YENEEA. V gave up 0 bases and J gave up 10 bases, with 19 bases separating them. Full variable domain (missing parts from reference TRBV11-3 and TRBJ2-1): EAGVVQSPRYKIIEKKQPVAFWCNPISGHNTLYWYLQNLGQGPELLIRYENEEAVDDSQLPKDRFSAERLKGVDSTLKIQPAELGDSAVYLCASSLEAGGKAGEQFFGPGTRLTVL.

The chain employs TRBV15 and TRBJ2-5; D is unclear. The CDR3 covers 13 residues. The V and J ends lost 0 bases and 5 bases respectively, with 7 bases between them. Germline V gene sequence: CDR1 LNHNV, CDR2 YYDKDF (reference sequence). This CDR3 reads CATSRDVGETQYF. In DNA form, the CDR3 reads TGTGCCACCAGCAGAGACGTAGGGGAGACCCAGTACTTC.

There are many counts of this clonotype. This chain joins TRBV7-2 and TRBJ2-1, with no clear D. The DNA end is a closer match to TRBJ2-5, so the J assignment may be wrong. In germline, CDR1 is SGHTA, CDR2 FQGNSA. The length of the CDR3 is 14 residues. CDR3 DNA sequence: TGTGCCAGCAGCCCCTCGGGCAGTACGGAGACCCAGTACTTC. This sequence encodes CASSPSGSTETQYF.

This clonotype was recorded many times. J is TRBJ2-3 and V is TRBV6-5, with 7 bases that match TRBD1. Germline V CDR1 and CDR2: MNHEY, SVGAGI. The CDR3 totals 15 residues. V dropped 2 bases and J dropped 4; count of bases not matched to a gene: 6. The CDR3 loop reads CASSYGDRDADTQYF. The CDR3, as DNA: TGTGCCAGCAGTTACGGCGACAGGGATGCAGATACGCAGTATTTT.

This clonotype was seen many times. In nucleotides, the CDR3 is TGCGCCAGCAGCTGGACCCCAGCGAACACTGAAGCTTTCTTT. Protein: CASSWTPANTEAFF. This chain joins TRBV5-1 and TRBJ1-1; no definite D call. The V end was cut by 3 bases, the J end by 1 base, with 10 bases between. The CDR3 sequence is 14 residues long. Germline loops: CDR1 SGHRS, CDR2 YFSETQ.

This clonotype was counted many times. The J gene is TRBJ2-5, the V gene TRBV6-1, with D possibly being TRBD2 (6 bases). Germline CDR1 is MNHNS and CDR2 is SASEGT. This CDR3 region has 11 residues. With 8 bases removed from V and 5 bases from J, the gap between germline ends came to 9 bases. The CDR3 bases are TGTGCCAGCCGGAGCGGGGAGACCCAGTACTTC. It yields the protein CASRSGETQYF.

The chain joins TRBV4-2 to TRBJ2-3, with 9 bases lining up with TRBD2. There are 15 residues in the CDR3. The V and J ends lost 0 bases and 4 bases, in that order; junction bases with no gene match: 2. The germline V gene has CDR1 LGHNA and CDR2 YNFKEQ. The CDR3 nucleotides read TGTGCCAGCAGCCAAGATCGGACTAGCGCAGATACGCAGTATTTT. Its translation is CASSQDRTSADTQYF.

This clonotype has only a few counts. The rearrangement links TRBV7-2 to TRBJ2-3; 7 nucleotides match TRBD1. This CDR3 is 15 amino acids long. Germline trimming cut 4 bases from V and 0 bases from J; bases unmatched to any gene: 4. From germline, CDR1 is SGHTA and CDR2 FQGNSA. This chain's CDR3 is CASSYRDSSTDTQYF. The CDR3 DNA reads as TGTGCCAGCAGCTATCGGGACAGTAGCACAGATACGCAGTATTTT.

The chain is built from TRBV10-1 and TRBJ2-5; D is possibly TRBD2 (5 bases). The DNA end is a closer match to TRBJ2-7, so the J assignment may be wrong. The CDR3 totals 13 residues. CDR1 is WNHNN and CDR2 is SYGVQD in the germline V gene (reference sequence). This CDR3 is CASSGGTSYEQYF. The CDR3 region has the DNA TGCGCCAGCAGTGGGGGAACTAGCTACGAGCAGTACTTC.

The J gene is TRBJ2-2, the V gene TRBV2, with 11 nucleotides matching TRBD2. The V and J ends lost 7 bases and 4 bases, in that order; junction bases with no gene match: 2. The germline CDR1 and CDR2 sequences are SNHLY and FYNNEI. The CDR3 is 14 residues long. CDR3 in amino acids: CASISGGVTGELFF. CDR3 in DNA: TGTGCCAGCATTAGCGGGGGGGTCACCGGGGAGCTGTTTTTT.

This clonotype has ten or more counts. This chain joins TRBV6-1 and TRBJ1-1; D remains unclear. The germline V gene encodes CDR1 MNHNS and CDR2 SASEGT. This CDR3 spans 14 amino acids. Trimming stripped 7 bases from V and 5 bases from J, with 17 bases between. The DNA for the CDR3 is TGTGCCAGCAAGCGGTGGGGAGGAACGACTGAAGCTTTCTTT. Its protein is CASKRWGGTTEAFF.

This clonotype was observed a handful of times. V is TRBV7-2 and J is TRBJ2-3; a possible D gene is TRBD2 (6 bases). Trimming cost V 2 bases and J 3 bases, with 15 bases left between them. CDR3 length: 16 residues. Germline-derived CDR1 and CDR2 are SGHTA and FQGNSA. This CDR3 is CASSLYRGGTTDTQYF. The CDR3 DNA reads TGTGCCAGCAGCTTATACCGGGGAGGTACGACAGATACGCAGTATTTT.

Only a few counts were recorded for this clonotype. A much larger clone sits a single nucleotide away, making a read error possible. V gene TRBV12-3 or TRBV12-4 combines with J gene TRBJ2-4; 8 bases agree with TRBD2. This CDR3 is 15 amino acids long. V lost 3 bases and J lost 13; bases outside the gene matches: 14. The CDR3 sequence is CASSFSGGPMDEQYF. The CDR3 DNA sequence: TGTGCCAGCAGTTTCTCGGGGGGGCCGATGGATGAGCAGTACTTC.

V and J are TRBV6-2 or TRBV6-3 and TRBJ1-1, with D possibly being TRBD1 (5 bases). Trimming removed 5 bases from V and 0 bases from J, with 16 bases in between. The CDR3 consists of 16 residues. Germline V lookup: CDR1 MNHEY, CDR2 SVGEGT. DNA for the CDR3: TGTGCCAGCAGTCCATTAGGGACGGGGGTGAACACTGAAGCTTTCTTT. Protein: CASSPLGTGVNTEAFF.

This clonotype was counted only a few times. The chain joins TRBV4-3 to TRBJ1-1; D is possibly TRBD1 (6 bases). The V end lost 4 bases, the J end lost 8 bases, and 14 bases lay between the germline ends. The CDR3 spans 13 residues. Germline CDR1 reads LGHNA; CDR2 reads YSLEER. CDR3 residues: CASSPPRQVEAFF. The CDR3 DNA reads TGCGCCAGCAGCCCCCCTAGACAGGTGGAAGCTTTCTTT.

This clonotype was picked up a small number of times. The V call is TRBV6-1, the J call TRBJ2-5; D is unresolved. Germline V gives CDR1 MNHNS, CDR2 SASEGT. CDR3 size: 14 residues. Trimming cost V 7 bases and J 5 bases, with 17 bases left between them. DNA for the CDR3: TGTGCCAGCACCCCAGTGGGCCTCGGTGAGACCCAGTACTTC. This codes for CASTPVGLGETQYF.

The rearrangement links TRBV7-6 to TRBJ2-5, with 7 bases identical to TRBD2. The closer fit of TRBJ2-1 to the DNA end suggests the J call may be wrong. The germline V gene has CDR1 SGHVS and CDR2 FNYEAQ. The CDR3 totals 16 residues. CDR3 coding DNA: TGTGCCAGCAGCTCCACGAGCCAGCGGGGACGCCACGAGCAGTTCTTC. This gives the protein CASSSTSQRGRHEQFF.

The chain combines TRBV6-6 with TRBJ2-1, with 10 bases matching TRBD2. Germline V gives CDR1 MNHNY, CDR2 SVGAGI (reference sequence). The CDR3 is 14 amino acids. Trimming took 6 bases from V and 3 from J; bases not matched to a gene: 2. The CDR3 nucleotides read TGTGCCAGCAGATCTAGCGGGGGCTACAATGAGCAGTTCTTC. This codes for CASRSSGGYNEQFF.

This chain links TRBV12-3 or TRBV12-4 with TRBJ1-5; D is ambiguous. CDR3 length: 15 amino acids. Trimming took 6 bases from V and 1 from J, leaving 13 bases between them. CDR3 loop: CASSPPAWSNQPQHF. The CDR3 DNA sequence: TGTGCCAGCAGCCCCCCGGCGTGGAGCAATCAGCCCCAGCATTTT.

The chain joins TRBV6-1 to TRBJ2-1; tentatively, D is TRBD2 (5 bases). The CDR3 length is 14 residues. Germline CDR1 is MNHNS and CDR2 is SASEGT. Between the trimmed V and J ends, which lost 6 bases and 6 bases, there was a span of 15 bases. CDR3 amino acids: CASSKLGFGNEQFF. The CDR3 DNA reads as TGTGCCAGCAGCAAACTAGGGTTCGGCAATGAGCAGTTCTTC.

J is TRBJ2-3 and V is TRBV7-6; D not certain. Germline-derived CDR1 and CDR2 are SGHVS and FNYEAQ. V was cut by 7 bases and J by 5 bases, with 16 bases left in between. The CDR3 is 14 amino acids. DNA of the CDR3: TGTGCCAGCACGGAGACGCTGAGTAAAGATACGCAGTATTTT. It is translated as CASTETLSKDTQYF.

This clonotype has ten or more counts. The chain recombines TRBV4-1 with TRBJ2-1; possibly TRBD1 for D (5 bases). There are 11 residues in the CDR3. Germline CDR1 reads MGHRA; CDR2 reads YSYEKL. V gave up 6 bases and J gave up 9 bases, with 9 bases separating them. The CDR3 sequence is CASRSGFEQFF. In DNA, the CDR3 is TGCGCCAGCAGGTCAGGGTTTGAGCAGTTCTTC.

In its sample, this clonotype is medium-sized (0.01 to 0.1%). The CDR3 DNA reads TGTGCCAGCAGCCCCCGGGTAAAAAACATTCAGTACTTC. Its protein is CASSPRVKNIQYF. This sequence joins TRBV7-2 and TRBJ2-4; D unresolved. The germline V gene has CDR1 SGHTA and CDR2 FQGNSA. Trimming removed 5 bases from V and 4 bases from J, with 9 bases in between. CDR3 length: 13 amino acids.

This clonotype was counted ten times or more. Its ends do not fully match the called genes, so a read error is possible. The chain has TRBV6-1 and TRBJ1-2, with 9 nucleotides matching TRBD1. This CDR3 is 16 amino acids long. CDR1 is MNHNS, CDR2 SASEGT, per germline. In nucleotides, the CDR3 is TGTGCCAGCAGCGAAGGTGTGGGACAGGGTTTCTATGGCTACACCTTC. This codes for CASSEGVGQGFYGYTF.

The chain recombines TRBV4-2 with TRBJ2-7; TRBD2 might be the D (5 bases). Between the trimmed V and J ends, which lost 2 bases and 0 bases, there was a span of 11 bases. Per the germline V gene, CDR1 is LGHNA and CDR2 is YNFKEQ. The CDR3 length is 15 residues. The CDR3 nucleotides are TGTGCCAGCAGCCAACGGCCCGGGGACTCCTACGAGCAGTACTTC. Amino acid sequence: CASSQRPGDSYEQYF.